This is a list of T cell receptor beta chains from one sample in a study of shared clonotypes between healthy human individuals. Here immunoSEQ multiplex PCR was the method, and the copy in TCRdb shows in-frame clones only, minus some. This sample carries around 690,000 clones, about 90% of them seen once, and the ten largest clones take 30% to 40%. The sample was memory CD8+ T cells from PBMCs. These receptors all come from a man aged 18 to 30 in good health. Some clones in this sample may be carry-over from other donors' samples. The CDR3 runs from the conserved cysteine through the conserved F or W. The order of the fields is D gene, V gene, J gene, clone size, CDR3 protein, CDR3 DNA. A D gene is named only where the DNA matches it firmly. The size entry is marked missing in some rows and otherwise reads once, few, many or a size class.

d_call: -; v_call: TRBV27; j_call: TRBJ2-5; clone_size: -; cdr3_aa: CASTNTSWTQYF; cdr3_nt: TGTGCCAGCACTAATACTAGTTGGACCCAGTACTTC
d_call: -; v_call: TRBV6-1; j_call: TRBJ2-7; clone_size: few; cdr3_aa: CASSGGEAYEQYF; cdr3_nt: TGTGCCAGCAGTGGCGGGGAAGCCTACGAGCAGTACTTC
d_call: -; v_call: TRBV9; j_call: TRBJ1-3; clone_size: -; cdr3_aa: CASSPYRSSGNTIYF; cdr3_nt: TGTGCCAGCAGCCCCTACAGGAGCTCTGGAAACACCATATATTTT
d_call: TRBD1; v_call: TRBV4-3; j_call: TRBJ2-1; clone_size: -; cdr3_aa: CASSQEQGDNNEQFF; cdr3_nt: TGCGCCAGCAGCCAAGAACAGGGGGATAACAATGAGCAGTTCTTC
d_call: TRBD1; v_call: TRBV30; j_call: TRBJ2-5; clone_size: -; cdr3_aa: CAWSVPGQGRVVGGETQYF; cdr3_nt: TGTGCCTGGAGTGTACCGGGACAGGGGAGAGTAGTCGGGGGGGAGACCCAGTACTTC
d_call: -; v_call: TRBV5-1; j_call: TRBJ2-7; clone_size: -; cdr3_aa: CASSLVDGRPDEQYF; cdr3_nt: TGCGCCAGCAGCTTGGTGGACGGGAGACCGGACGAGCAGTACTTC
d_call: -; v_call: TRBV6-1; j_call: TRBJ1-4; clone_size: -; cdr3_aa: CASSEIIFFDEKLFF; cdr3_nt: TGTGCCAGCAGTGAAATAATTTTTTTCGATGAAAAACTGTTTTTT
d_call: TRBD2; v_call: TRBV9; j_call: TRBJ2-1; clone_size: -; cdr3_aa: CASSHPGRGSRDEQFF; cdr3_nt: TGTGCCAGCAGCCATCCTGGGCGCGGGAGTCGCGATGAGCAGTTCTTC
d_call: -; v_call: TRBV5-6; j_call: TRBJ2-3; clone_size: -; cdr3_aa: CASSWGQASASGITDTQYF; cdr3_nt: TGTGCCAGCAGCTGGGGACAGGCCTCCGCTAGCGGGATTACAGATACGCAGTATTTT
d_call: -; v_call: TRBV27; j_call: TRBJ2-1; clone_size: -; cdr3_aa: CASSQTTRYNEQFF; cdr3_nt: TGTGCCAGCAGTCAGACCACACGTTACAATGAGCAGTTCTTC
d_call: -; v_call: TRBV11-3; j_call: TRBJ2-3; clone_size: -; cdr3_aa: CASSPRFGGAQYF; cdr3_nt: TGTGCCAGCAGCCCGAGATTCGGGGGTGCGCAGTATTTT
d_call: TRBD1; v_call: TRBV29-1; j_call: TRBJ1-1; clone_size: many; cdr3_aa: CSVEDQGAVTEAFF; cdr3_nt: TGCAGCGTTGAAGATCAGGGGGCAGTCACTGAAGCTTTCTTT
d_call: -; v_call: TRBV18; j_call: TRBJ1-5; clone_size: few; cdr3_aa: CASSPVELPNQPQHF; cdr3_nt: TGTGCCAGCTCACCAGTAGAGCTTCCCAATCAGCCCCAGCATTTT
d_call: -; v_call: TRBV12-5; j_call: TRBJ2-1; clone_size: few; cdr3_aa: CASGSGALLYNEQFF; cdr3_nt: TGTGCTAGTGGTTCGGGAGCCCTCTTATACAATGAGCAGTTCTTC
d_call: TRBD1; v_call: TRBV9; j_call: TRBJ1-5; clone_size: -; cdr3_aa: CASSVTGASNQPQHF; cdr3_nt: TGTGCCAGCAGCGTAACAGGGGCTAGCAATCAGCCCCAGCATTTT
d_call: -; v_call: TRBV5-1; j_call: TRBJ1-1; clone_size: -; cdr3_aa: CASSEEGSNTEAFF; cdr3_nt: TGCGCCAGCAGTGAGGAGGGGAGTAACACTGAAGCTTTCTTT
d_call: -; v_call: TRBV5-4; j_call: TRBJ2-1; clone_size: -; cdr3_aa: CASSLTGNEQFF; cdr3_nt: TGTGCCAGCAGCTTGACCGGCAATGAGCAGTTCTTC
d_call: -; v_call: TRBV27; j_call: TRBJ1-1; clone_size: -; cdr3_aa: CASNRLGVAGTNEAFF; cdr3_nt: TGTGCCAGCAACCGCCTCGGGGTCGCAGGGACGAATGAAGCTTTCTTT
d_call: -; v_call: TRBV9; j_call: TRBJ2-5; clone_size: -; cdr3_aa: CASSEGTTQETQYF; cdr3_nt: TGTGCCAGCAGCGAGGGAACGACCCAAGAGACCCAGTACTTC
d_call: TRBD1; v_call: TRBV5-1; j_call: TRBJ2-2; clone_size: -; cdr3_aa: CASSLAVTGGVGTGELFF; cdr3_nt: TGCGCCAGCAGCTTGGCCGTGACAGGGGGCGTCGGCACCGGGGAGCTGTTTTTT
d_call: -; v_call: TRBV7-9; j_call: TRBJ2-2; clone_size: -; cdr3_aa: CASSFYGSNTGELFF; cdr3_nt: TGTGCCAGCAGCTTCTACGGGTCTAACACCGGGGAGCTGTTTTTT
d_call: -; v_call: TRBV5-1; j_call: TRBJ2-1; clone_size: -; cdr3_aa: CASSGIHRTAGNEQFF; cdr3_nt: TGCGCCAGCAGCGGGATACATCGGACGGCCGGCAATGAGCAGTTCTTC
d_call: TRBD1; v_call: TRBV5-4; j_call: TRBJ1-2; clone_size: once; cdr3_aa: CASSPRGGDGYTF; cdr3_nt: TGTGCCAGCAGCCCGCGAGGGGGCGATGGCTACACCTTC
d_call: TRBD1; v_call: TRBV10-3; j_call: TRBJ2-5; clone_size: -; cdr3_aa: CAIKDRGGETQYF; cdr3_nt: TGTGCCATCAAGGACAGGGGGGGAGAGACCCAGTACTTC
d_call: -; v_call: TRBV27; j_call: TRBJ2-3; clone_size: -; cdr3_aa: CASRHRGTDTQYF; cdr3_nt: TGTGCCAGCAGACACAGGGGCACAGATACGCAGTATTTT
d_call: -; v_call: TRBV28; j_call: TRBJ2-1; clone_size: -; cdr3_aa: CASSLSRLPNEQFF; cdr3_nt: TGTGCCAGCAGTTTATCCAGACTGCCCAATGAGCAGTTCTTC
d_call: -; v_call: TRBV5-4; j_call: TRBJ2-5; clone_size: -; cdr3_aa: CASSHNAETQYF; cdr3_nt: TGTGCCAGCAGCCACAACGCGGAGACCCAGTACTTC
d_call: -; v_call: TRBV2; j_call: TRBJ2-5; clone_size: -; cdr3_aa: CASSEVGWAETQYF; cdr3_nt: TGTGCCAGCAGTGAAGTAGGGTGGGCAGAGACCCAGTACTTC
d_call: -; v_call: TRBV7-9; j_call: TRBJ2-7; clone_size: -; cdr3_aa: CASSPLRIPAYEQYF; cdr3_nt: TGTGCCAGCAGCCCACTCCGGATTCCAGCCTACGAGCAGTACTTC
d_call: TRBD1; v_call: TRBV29-1; j_call: TRBJ1-5; clone_size: once; cdr3_aa: CSVAVTGTADQPQHF; cdr3_nt: TGCAGCGTTGCTGTCACCGGGACAGCAGATCAGCCCCAGCATTTT
d_call: -; v_call: TRBV9; j_call: TRBJ1-2; clone_size: -; cdr3_aa: CASSPQSGLAGAANYGYTF; cdr3_nt: TGTGCCAGCAGCCCCCAATCCGGGCTCGCTGGGGCAGCTAACTATGGCTACACCTTC
d_call: -; v_call: TRBV6-5; j_call: TRBJ2-3; clone_size: -; cdr3_aa: CASSYGPTGSTDTQYF; cdr3_nt: TGTGCCAGCAGTTACGGTCCCACAGGGAGCACAGATACGCAGTATTTT
d_call: TRBD1; v_call: TRBV11-2; j_call: TRBJ1-2; clone_size: -; cdr3_aa: CASSSRGPERGYTF; cdr3_nt: TGTGCCAGCAGCTCCAGGGGGCCCGAACGGGGCTACACCTTC
d_call: -; v_call: TRBV27; j_call: TRBJ2-7; clone_size: -; cdr3_aa: CASSLGPNPDYEQYF; cdr3_nt: TGTGCCAGCAGTCTGGGACCGAACCCCGACTACGAGCAGTACTTC
d_call: -; v_call: TRBV27; j_call: TRBJ2-3; clone_size: once; cdr3_aa: CASSLISPIGTDTQYF; cdr3_nt: TGTGCCAGCAGTTTAATAAGTCCCATTGGGACAGATACGCAGTATTTT
d_call: -; v_call: TRBV15; j_call: TRBJ2-1; clone_size: -; cdr3_aa: CATSRSTPGNEQFF; cdr3_nt: TGTGCCACCAGTAGATCTACGCCGGGGAATGAGCAGTTCTTC
d_call: -; v_call: TRBV10-1; j_call: TRBJ2-2; clone_size: -; cdr3_aa: CAGTTGQANTGELFF; cdr3_nt: TGCGCCGGCACCACGGGCCAAGCGAACACCGGGGAGCTGTTTTTT
d_call: -; v_call: TRBV7-3; j_call: TRBJ2-1; clone_size: few; cdr3_aa: CASSLGRANEQFF; cdr3_nt: TGTGCCAGCAGCTTAGGCAGGGCAAATGAGCAGTTCTTC
d_call: TRBD2; v_call: TRBV28; j_call: TRBJ2-3; clone_size: -; cdr3_aa: CASSRLWEGTDTQYF; cdr3_nt: TGTGCCAGCAGCCGCCTTTGGGAGGGGACAGATACGCAGTATTTT
d_call: -; v_call: TRBV4-1; j_call: TRBJ2-1; clone_size: -; cdr3_aa: CASSLQLENEQFF; cdr3_nt: TGCGCCAGCAGCCTACAACTTGAAAATGAGCAGTTCTTC
d_call: TRBD2; v_call: TRBV7-9; j_call: TRBJ2-3; clone_size: -; cdr3_aa: CASSLETSGSGNTQYF; cdr3_nt: TGTGCCAGCAGCTTAGAGACTAGCGGGAGTGGAAATACGCAGTATTTT
d_call: -; v_call: TRBV30; j_call: TRBJ1-2; clone_size: -; cdr3_aa: CACGPGRGYTF; cdr3_nt: TGTGCCTGCGGACCGGGACGGGGCTACACCTTC
d_call: TRBD1; v_call: TRBV28; j_call: TRBJ1-1; clone_size: many; cdr3_aa: CASNPDRGPLNTEAFF; cdr3_nt: TGTGCCAGCAACCCCGACAGGGGGCCCCTGAACACTGAAGCTTTCTTT
d_call: -; v_call: TRBV12-5; j_call: TRBJ1-2; clone_size: -; cdr3_aa: CASGLANYGYTF; cdr3_nt: TGTGCTAGTGGTTTGGCAAACTATGGCTACACCTTC
d_call: -; v_call: TRBV5-6; j_call: TRBJ2-2; clone_size: -; cdr3_aa: CASSSGFGTGELFF; cdr3_nt: TGTGCCAGCAGCTCAGGGTTTGGCACCGGGGAGCTGTTTTTT
d_call: -; v_call: TRBV6-5; j_call: TRBJ2-7; clone_size: -; cdr3_aa: CASSYVAGFEQYF; cdr3_nt: TGTGCCAGCAGTTACGTGGCGGGGTTCGAGCAGTACTTC
d_call: -; v_call: TRBV9; j_call: TRBJ2-7; clone_size: -; cdr3_aa: CASSAELEDRYEQYF; cdr3_nt: TGTGCCAGCAGCGCCGAACTTGAAGACCGCTACGAGCAGTACTTC
d_call: -; v_call: TRBV5-1; j_call: TRBJ1-2; clone_size: few; cdr3_aa: CASSPGRGVVYGYTF; cdr3_nt: TGCGCCAGCAGCCCGGGGCGGGGGGTCGTCTATGGCTACACCTTC
d_call: -; v_call: TRBV6-5; j_call: TRBJ1-2; clone_size: -; cdr3_aa: CASSYSANYGYTF; cdr3_nt: TGTGCCAGCAGTTACTCCGCTAACTATGGCTACACCTTC
d_call: -; v_call: TRBV2; j_call: TRBJ2-1; clone_size: once; cdr3_aa: CASSDQWAGNEQFF; cdr3_nt: TGTGCCAGCTCGGACCAATGGGCGGGCAATGAGCAGTTCTTC
d_call: -; v_call: TRBV4-3; j_call: TRBJ2-7; clone_size: -; cdr3_aa: CASSQDRASNRDEQYF; cdr3_nt: TGCGCCAGCAGCCAAGATCGAGCCTCAAACAGGGACGAGCAGTACTTC